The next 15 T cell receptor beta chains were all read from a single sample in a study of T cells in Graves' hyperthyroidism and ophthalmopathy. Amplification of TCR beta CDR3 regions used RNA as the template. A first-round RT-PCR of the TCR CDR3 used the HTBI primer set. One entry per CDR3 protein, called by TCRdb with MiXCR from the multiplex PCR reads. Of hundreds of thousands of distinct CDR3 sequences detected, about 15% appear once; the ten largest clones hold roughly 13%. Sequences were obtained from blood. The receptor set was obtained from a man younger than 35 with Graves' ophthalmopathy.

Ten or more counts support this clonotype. This CDR3 reads CASSLVGLAATDTQYF. The CDR3 region has the DNA TGCGCCAGCAGCTTGGTAGGACTAGCGGCCACAGATACGCAGTATTTT. The V and J genes are TRBV5-1 and TRBJ2-3; 10 nucleotides line up with TRBD2. Per germline, CDR1 SGHRS and CDR2 YFSETQ. Losses at the gene ends were 0 bases for V and 2 bases for J; bases not matched to a gene: 3. CDR3 length: 16 residues.

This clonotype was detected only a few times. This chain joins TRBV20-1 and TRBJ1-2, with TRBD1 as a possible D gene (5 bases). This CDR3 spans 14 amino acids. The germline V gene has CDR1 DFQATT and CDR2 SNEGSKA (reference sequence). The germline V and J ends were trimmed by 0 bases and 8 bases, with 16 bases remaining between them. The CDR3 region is CSARDRGRVGGYTF. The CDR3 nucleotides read TGCAGTGCTAGAGATAGGGGCAGGGTGGGAGGCTACACCTTC.

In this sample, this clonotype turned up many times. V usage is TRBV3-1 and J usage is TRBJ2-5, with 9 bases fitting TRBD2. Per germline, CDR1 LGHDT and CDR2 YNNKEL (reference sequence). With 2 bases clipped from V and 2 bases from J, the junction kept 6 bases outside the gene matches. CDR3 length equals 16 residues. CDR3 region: CASSQSTSGDQETQYF. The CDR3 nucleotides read TGTGCCAGCAGCCAATCGACTAGCGGAGATCAAGAGACCCAGTACTTC.

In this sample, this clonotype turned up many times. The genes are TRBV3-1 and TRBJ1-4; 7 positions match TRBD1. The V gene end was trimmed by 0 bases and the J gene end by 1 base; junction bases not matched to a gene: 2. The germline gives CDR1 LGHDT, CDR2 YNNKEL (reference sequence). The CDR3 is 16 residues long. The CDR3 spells CASSQDQGETNEKLFF. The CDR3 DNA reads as TGTGCCAGCAGCCAAGATCAGGGGGAAACTAATGAAAAACTGTTTTTT.

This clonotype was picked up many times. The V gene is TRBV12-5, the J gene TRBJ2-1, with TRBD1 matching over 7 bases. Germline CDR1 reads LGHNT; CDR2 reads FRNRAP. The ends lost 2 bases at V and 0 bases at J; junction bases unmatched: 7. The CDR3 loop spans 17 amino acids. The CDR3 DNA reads TGTGCTAGTGGTTTGTTCTCAGGGGGTAGCTCCTACAATGAGCAGTTCTTC. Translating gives CASGLFSGGSSYNEQFF.

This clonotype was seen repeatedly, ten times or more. CDR3 sequence (DNA): TGTGCCAGCAGCTTAGCCGGATGGGCGCCTAATGAAAAACTGTTTTTT. It yields the protein CASSLAGWAPNEKLFF. The chain is built from TRBV11-2 and TRBJ1-4; D ambiguous. V was shortened by 1 base and J by 3 bases, with 12 bases between the two germline ends. This CDR3 is 16 amino acids long. Germline V gives CDR1 SGHAT, CDR2 FQNNGV.

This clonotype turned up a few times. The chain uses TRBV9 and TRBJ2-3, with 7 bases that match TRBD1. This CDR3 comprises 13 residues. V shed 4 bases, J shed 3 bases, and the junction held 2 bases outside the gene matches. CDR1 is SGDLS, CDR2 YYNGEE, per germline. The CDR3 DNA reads TGTGCCAGCAGCACAGGGGTTACAGATACGCAGTATTTT. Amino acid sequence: CASSTGVTDTQYF.

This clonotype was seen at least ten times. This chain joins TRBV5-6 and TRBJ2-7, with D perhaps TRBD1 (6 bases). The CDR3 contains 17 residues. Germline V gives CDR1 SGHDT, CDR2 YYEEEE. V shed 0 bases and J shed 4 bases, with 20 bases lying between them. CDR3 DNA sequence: TGTGCCAGCAGCTTGGCCGGCTTTCAGTGGACAGCGTACGAGCAGTACTTC. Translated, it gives CASSLAGFQWTAYEQYF. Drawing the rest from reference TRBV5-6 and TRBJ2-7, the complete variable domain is DAGVTQSPTHLIKTRGQQVTLRCSPKSGHDTVSWYQQALGQGPQFIFQYYEEEERQRGNFPDRFSGHQFPNYSSELNVNALLLGDSALYLCASSLAGFQWTAYEQYFGPGTRLTVT.

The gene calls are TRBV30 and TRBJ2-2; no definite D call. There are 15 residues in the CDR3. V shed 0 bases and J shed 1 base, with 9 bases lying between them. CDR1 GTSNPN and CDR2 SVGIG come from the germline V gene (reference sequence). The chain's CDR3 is CAWSVLLGNTGELFF. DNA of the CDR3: TGTGCCTGGAGTGTATTGCTCGGGAACACCGGGGAGCTGTTTTTT. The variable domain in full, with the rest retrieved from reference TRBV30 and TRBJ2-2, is SQTIHQWPATLVQPVGSPLSLECTVEGTSNPNLYWYRQAAGRGLQLLFYSVGIGQISSEVPQNLSASRPQDRQFILSSKKLLLSDSGFYLCAWSVLLGNTGELFFGEGSRLTVL.

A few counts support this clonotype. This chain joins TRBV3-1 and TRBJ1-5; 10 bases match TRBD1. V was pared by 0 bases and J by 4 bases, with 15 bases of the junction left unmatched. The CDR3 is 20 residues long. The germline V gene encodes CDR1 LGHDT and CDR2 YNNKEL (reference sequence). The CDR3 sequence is CASSQEGGTGVFSGNQPQHF. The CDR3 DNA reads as TGTGCCAGCAGCCAAGAAGGTGGGACAGGGGTTTTTTCCGGTAATCAGCCCCAGCATTTT.

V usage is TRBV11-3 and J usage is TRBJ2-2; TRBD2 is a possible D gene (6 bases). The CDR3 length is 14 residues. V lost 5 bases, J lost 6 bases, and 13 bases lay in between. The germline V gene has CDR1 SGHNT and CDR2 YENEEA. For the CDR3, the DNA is TGTGCCAGCAGCCCCCTGGGGGGACCCGGGGAGCTGTTTTTT. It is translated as CASSPLGGPGELFF.

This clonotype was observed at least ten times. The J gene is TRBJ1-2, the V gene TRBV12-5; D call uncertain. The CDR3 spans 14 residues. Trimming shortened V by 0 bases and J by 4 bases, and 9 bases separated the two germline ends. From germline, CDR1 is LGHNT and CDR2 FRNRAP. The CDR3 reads CASGLVGTSYGYTF. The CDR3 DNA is TGTGCTAGTGGTTTGGTCGGAACGAGCTATGGCTACACCTTC.

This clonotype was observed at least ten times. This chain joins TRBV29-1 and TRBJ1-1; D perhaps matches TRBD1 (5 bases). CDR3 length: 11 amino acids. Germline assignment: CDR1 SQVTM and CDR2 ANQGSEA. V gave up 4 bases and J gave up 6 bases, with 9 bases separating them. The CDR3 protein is CSVVQGPEAFF. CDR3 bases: TGCAGCGTTGTTCAGGGACCTGAAGCTTTCTTT.

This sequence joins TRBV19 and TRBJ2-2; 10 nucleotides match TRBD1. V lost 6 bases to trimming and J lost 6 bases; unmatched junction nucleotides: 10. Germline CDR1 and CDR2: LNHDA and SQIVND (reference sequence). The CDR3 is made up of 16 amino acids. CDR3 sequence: CASRRPGQGYSGELFF. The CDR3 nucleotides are TGTGCCAGTAGACGACCGGGACAGGGGTATTCCGGGGAGCTGTTTTTT.

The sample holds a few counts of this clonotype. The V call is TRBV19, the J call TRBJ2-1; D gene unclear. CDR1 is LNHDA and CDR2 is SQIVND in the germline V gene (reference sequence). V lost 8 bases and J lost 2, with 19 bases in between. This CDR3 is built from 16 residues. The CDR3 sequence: CASRRDGSLTYNEQFF. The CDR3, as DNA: TGTGCCAGTCGCCGAGATGGATCCTTGACCTACAATGAGCAGTTCTTC.